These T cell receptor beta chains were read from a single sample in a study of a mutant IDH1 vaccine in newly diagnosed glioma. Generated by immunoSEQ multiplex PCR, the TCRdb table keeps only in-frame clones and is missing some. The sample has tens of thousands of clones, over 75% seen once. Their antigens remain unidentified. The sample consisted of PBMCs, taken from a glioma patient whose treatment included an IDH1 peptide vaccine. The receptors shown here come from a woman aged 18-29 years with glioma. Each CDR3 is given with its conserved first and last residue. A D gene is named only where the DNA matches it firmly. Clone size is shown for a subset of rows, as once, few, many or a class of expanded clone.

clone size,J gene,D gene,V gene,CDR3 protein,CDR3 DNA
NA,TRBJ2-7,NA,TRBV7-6,CASSLAFNGEQYF,TGTGCCAGCAGCTTAGCGTTTAATGGTGAGCAGTACTTC
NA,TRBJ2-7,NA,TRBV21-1,CASSSPGTSYEQYF,TGTGCCAGCAGCTCTCCGGGAACCTCCTACGAGCAGTACTTC
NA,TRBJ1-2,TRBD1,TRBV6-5,CASRNTGGASGYTF,TGTGCCAGCAGGAATACAGGGGGCGCGAGTGGCTACACCTTC
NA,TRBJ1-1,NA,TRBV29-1,CSVEEVAGRTEAFF,TGCAGCGTTGAAGAGGTCGCAGGGAGGACTGAAGCTTTCTTT
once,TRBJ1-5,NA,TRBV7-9,CASSLVDRFRVQPQHF,TGTGCCAGCAGCTTAGTGGACCGCTTCAGGGTTCAGCCCCAGCATTTT
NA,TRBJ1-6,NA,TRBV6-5,CASSISYNSPLHF,TGTGCCAGCTCAATCTCCTATAATTCACCCCTCCACTTT
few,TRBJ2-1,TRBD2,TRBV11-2,CASSLVGLAGDEQFF,TGTGCCAGCAGCTTAGTCGGACTAGCGGGAGATGAGCAGTTCTTC
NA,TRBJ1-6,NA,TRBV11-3,CASSLEAYNSPLHF,TGTGCCAGCAGCTTAGAAGCCTATAATTCACCCCTCCACTTT
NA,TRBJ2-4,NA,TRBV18,CASSSGAKNIQYF,TGTGCCAGCTCATCCGGAGCCAAAAACATTCAGTACTTC
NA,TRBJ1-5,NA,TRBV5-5,CASSPSSNQPQHF,TGTGCCAGCAGCCCGAGTAGCAATCAGCCCCAGCATTTT
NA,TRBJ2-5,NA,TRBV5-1,CASSLGGQIQETQYF,TGCGCCAGCAGCTTGGGAGGGCAGATCCAAGAGACCCAGTACTTC
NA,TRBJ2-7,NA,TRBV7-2,CASSFPPLRQYF,TGTGCCAGCAGCTTCCCCCCGTTACGGCAGTACTTC
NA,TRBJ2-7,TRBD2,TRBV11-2,CASSRTSGGYEQYF,TGTGCCAGCAGCAGGACTAGCGGGGGTTACGAGCAGTACTTC
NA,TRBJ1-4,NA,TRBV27,CASSELSTNEKLFF,TGTGCCAGCAGTGAGCTTTCAACTAATGAAAAACTGTTTTTT
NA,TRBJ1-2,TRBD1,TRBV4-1,CASSQDRGTYGYTF,TGCGCCAGCAGCCAAGACAGGGGGACCTATGGCTACACCTTC
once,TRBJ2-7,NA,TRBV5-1,CASSSTYEQYF,TGCGCCAGCAGCTCAACCTACGAGCAGTACTTC
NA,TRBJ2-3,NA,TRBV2,CASSETEAQSTQYF,TGTGCCAGCAGTGAAACAGAAGCACAGAGTACGCAGTATTTT
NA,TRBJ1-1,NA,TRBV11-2,CASRPFGGMANTEAFF,TGTGCCAGCAGGCCTTTCGGGGGAATGGCGAACACTGAAGCTTTCTTT
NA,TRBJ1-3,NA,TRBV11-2,CASSAFGLPSGNTIYF,TGTGCCAGCAGCGCCTTCGGACTGCCCTCTGGAAACACCATATATTTT
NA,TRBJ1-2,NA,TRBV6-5,CATKDRGYTF,TGTGCCACCAAAGACCGTGGCTACACCTTC
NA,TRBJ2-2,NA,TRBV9,CASSVEGAGELFF,TGTGCCAGCAGCGTAGAAGGGGCCGGGGAGCTGTTTTTT
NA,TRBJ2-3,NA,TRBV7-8,CASTTGTGVGTSSLDTQYF,TGTGCCAGCACTACCGGGACAGGGGTCGGGACTAGCTCCCTGGATACGCAGTATTTT
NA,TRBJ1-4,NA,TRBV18,CASSPGDATNEKLFF,TGTGCCAGCTCACCAGGAGACGCGACGAATGAAAAACTGTTTTTT
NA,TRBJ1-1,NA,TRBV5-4,CASRTRTDVNTEAFF,TGTGCCAGCAGGACGAGGACAGATGTGAACACTGAAGCTTTCTTT
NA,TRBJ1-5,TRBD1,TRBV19,CASSDRAKGQPQHF,TGTGCCAGTAGTGACAGGGCCAAGGGACAGCCCCAGCATTTT
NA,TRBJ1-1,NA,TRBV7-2,CASSFRTMVVGPNTEAFF,TGTGCCAGCAGCTTTCGTACCATGGTAGTCGGCCCGAACACTGAAGCTTTCTTT
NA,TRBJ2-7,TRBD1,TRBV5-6,CASSLGTGQYSSYEQYF,TGTGCCAGCAGCTTGGGCACGGGACAGTATTCTTCCTACGAGCAGTACTTC
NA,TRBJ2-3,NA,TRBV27,CASRRGRRTGDTQYF,TGTGCCAGCCGGCGGGGGCGGAGAACGGGAGATACGCAGTATTTT
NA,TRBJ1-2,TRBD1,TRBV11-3,CASSLGTGGYGYTF,TGTGCCAGCAGCTTAGGTACAGGGGGCTATGGCTACACCTTC
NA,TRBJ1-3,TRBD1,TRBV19,CASSERQGGTGNTIYF,TGTGCCAGTAGTGAGCGACAGGGAGGCACTGGAAACACCATATATTTT
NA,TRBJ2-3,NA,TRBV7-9,CASSLAFGDTRTQYF,TGTGCCAGCAGCTTAGCGTTTGGGGATACAAGGACGCAGTATTTT
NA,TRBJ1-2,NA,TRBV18,CASSKRGNNYGYTF,TGTGCCAGCTCAAAGAGGGGGAACAACTATGGCTACACCTTC
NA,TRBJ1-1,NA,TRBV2,CASRNRDTDTEAFF,TGTGCCAGCCGGAACCGGGACACTGACACTGAAGCTTTCTTT
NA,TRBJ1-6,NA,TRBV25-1,CASSPFSYNSPLHF,TGTGCCAGCAGCCCTTTCTCCTATAATTCACCCCTCCACTTT
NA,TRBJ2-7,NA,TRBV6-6,CASSSPRHPTYEQYF,TGTGCCAGCAGTTCCCCCCGACACCCCACCTACGAGCAGTACTTC
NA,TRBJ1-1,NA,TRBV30,CAWSAGRTEAFF,TGTGCCTGGAGTGCCGGTCGGACTGAAGCTTTCTTT
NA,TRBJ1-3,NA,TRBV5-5,CASSLLDSDSGNTIYF,TGTGCCAGCAGCCTGCTGGACAGTGACTCTGGAAACACCATATATTTT
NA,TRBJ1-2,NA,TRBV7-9,CASSPVGNYGYTF,TGTGCCAGCAGCCCGGTTGGGAACTATGGCTACACCTTC
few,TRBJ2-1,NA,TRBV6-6,CASSYSQGSYNEQFF,TGTGCCAGCAGTTATTCCCAGGGGTCCTACAATGAGCAGTTCTTC
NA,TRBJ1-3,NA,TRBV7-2,CASSLSSASGNTIYF,TGTGCCAGCAGCTTAAGCTCTGCCTCTGGAAACACCATATATTTT
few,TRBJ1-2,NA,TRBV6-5,CASTDGTQGYTF,TGTGCCAGCACCGACGGGACACAAGGCTACACCTTC
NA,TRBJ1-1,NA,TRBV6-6,CATGGALTEAFF,TGTGCCACGGGGGGGGCATTAACTGAAGCTTTCTTT
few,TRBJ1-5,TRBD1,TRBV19,CASKDREIQPQHF,TGTGCCAGTAAGGACAGGGAGATTCAGCCCCAGCATTTT
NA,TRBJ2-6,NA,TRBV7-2,CASSQRFSSGANVLTF,TGTGCCAGCAGCCAAAGATTTAGCTCTGGGGCCAACGTCCTGACTTTC
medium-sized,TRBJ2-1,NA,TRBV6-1,CASSDGESYNEQFF,TGTGCCAGCAGTGATGGGGAATCCTACAATGAGCAGTTCTTC
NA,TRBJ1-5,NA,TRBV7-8,CASSLEIPTQPQHF,TGTGCCAGCAGCTTAGAAATCCCTACTCAGCCCCAGCATTTT
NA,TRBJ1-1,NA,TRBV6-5,CASSYKGGFTEAFF,TGTGCCAGCAGTTACAAAGGGGGATTTACTGAAGCTTTCTTT
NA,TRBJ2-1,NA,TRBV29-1,CSSGGTGSYNEQFF,TGCAGCTCTGGTGGGACGGGTTCCTACAATGAGCAGTTCTTC
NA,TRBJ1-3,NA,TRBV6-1,CASSGGREGSGNTIYF,TGTGCCAGCAGTGGGGGCAGGGAAGGATCTGGAAACACCATATATTTT
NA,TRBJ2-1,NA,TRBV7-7,CASSQGLGNEQFF,TGTGCTAGCAGCCAAGGTTTGGGCAATGAGCAGTTCTTC
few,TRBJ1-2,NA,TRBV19,CATRRTYGLNYGYTF,TGTGCCACCCGAAGGACGTACGGACTAAATTATGGCTACACCTTC
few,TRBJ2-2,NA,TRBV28,CASSLTDYGELFF,TGTGCCAGCAGTCTGACAGATTACGGGGAGCTGTTTTTT
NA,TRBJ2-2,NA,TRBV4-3,CASSQDILRRTNTGELFF,TGCGCCAGCAGCCAAGATATATTGCGACGTACGAACACCGGGGAGCTGTTTTTT